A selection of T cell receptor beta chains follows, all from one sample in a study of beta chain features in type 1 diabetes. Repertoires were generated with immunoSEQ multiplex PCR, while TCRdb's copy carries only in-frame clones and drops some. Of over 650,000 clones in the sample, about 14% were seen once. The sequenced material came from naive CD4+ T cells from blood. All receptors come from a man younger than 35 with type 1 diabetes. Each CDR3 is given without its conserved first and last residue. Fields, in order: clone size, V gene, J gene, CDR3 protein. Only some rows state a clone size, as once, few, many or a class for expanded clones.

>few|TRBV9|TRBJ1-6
ASSGGGHPWGSPLH
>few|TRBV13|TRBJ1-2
ASSPRFGNYGYT
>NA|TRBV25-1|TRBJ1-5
ASGNTVGAQH
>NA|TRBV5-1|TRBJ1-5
ASSFTGPYSNQPQH
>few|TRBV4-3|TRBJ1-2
ASSQGGHGYT
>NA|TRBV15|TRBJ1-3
ATSTQGAGNTIY
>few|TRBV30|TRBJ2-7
ASTPPSAGVTYEQY
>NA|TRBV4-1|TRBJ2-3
ASSQDEVPRTDTQY
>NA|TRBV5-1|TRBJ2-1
ASRAGTSGRIDEQF
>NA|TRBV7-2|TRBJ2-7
ASSTQTGYEQY
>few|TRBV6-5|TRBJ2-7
AVTRTGDSYEQY
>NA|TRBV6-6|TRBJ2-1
ASSSNYNEQF
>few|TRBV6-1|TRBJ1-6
ASSETANHNSPLH
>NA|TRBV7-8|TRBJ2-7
ASSLAPAGGADGQY
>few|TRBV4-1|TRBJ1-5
ASSTASNQPQH
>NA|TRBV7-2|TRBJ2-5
ASTFSLGQETQY
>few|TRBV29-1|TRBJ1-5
SVDEPGQPQH
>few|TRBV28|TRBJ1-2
ASLKFAESGYT
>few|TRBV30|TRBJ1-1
AWSVLSYNTEAF
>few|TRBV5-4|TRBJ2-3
ASIISGERGGGNTQY
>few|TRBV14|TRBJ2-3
ASSPQGADTQY
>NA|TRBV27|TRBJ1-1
ASSLSMILGKNTEAF